The rows below give T cell receptor beta chains drawn from one sample of a study of blood T cell repertoires in COVID-19. The assay was immunoSEQ multiplex PCR, and TCRdb's table has in-frame clones only and misses some. This sample carries roughly 150,000 clones, 80% of them seen once, and the ten largest clones take 0.5% to 0.65%. The sequencing sample was made of peripheral blood. These receptors came from a man in his sixties with acute or convalescent COVID-19. The CDR3 runs from the conserved cysteine through the conserved F or W. A D gene is named only where the DNA matches it firmly. Size is stated for part of the rows, as once, few or many counts, or as a class when the clone is expanded.

V gene: TRBV9; clone size: -; D gene: TRBD1; J gene: TRBJ1-2; CDR3 protein: CASSGGLDRRHGYTF; CDR3 DNA: TGTGCCAGCAGCGGTGGATTGGACAGGCGCCATGGCTACACCTTC
V gene: TRBV2; clone size: -; D gene: -; J gene: TRBJ1-1; CDR3 protein: CASRQGLTEAFF; CDR3 DNA: TGTGCCAGCAGGCAGGGACTCACTGAAGCTTTCTTT
V gene: TRBV6-5; clone size: -; D gene: -; J gene: TRBJ2-3; CDR3 protein: CASSRTGSITDTQYF; CDR3 DNA: TGTGCCAGCAGCCGGACTGGTTCTATCACAGATACGCAGTATTTT
V gene: TRBV7-2; clone size: -; D gene: -; J gene: TRBJ1-6; CDR3 protein: CASSLASARAKSSPLHF; CDR3 DNA: TGTGCCAGCAGCTTAGCGAGCGCCAGGGCGAAAAGTTCACCCCTCCACTTT
V gene: TRBV3-1/TRBV3-2; clone size: -; D gene: -; J gene: TRBJ2-1; CDR3 protein: CASGPYNEQFF; CDR3 DNA: TGTGCCAGCGGGCCCTACAATGAGCAGTTCTTC
V gene: TRBV5-1; clone size: -; D gene: -; J gene: TRBJ1-1; CDR3 protein: CASSLLGRENTEAFF; CDR3 DNA: TGCGCCAGCAGCTTACTGGGGCGGGAGAACACTGAAGCTTTCTTT
V gene: TRBV7-9; clone size: -; D gene: TRBD2; J gene: TRBJ2-7; CDR3 protein: CASRPGGYEQYF; CDR3 DNA: TGTGCCAGCAGGCCGGGGGGCTACGAGCAGTACTTC
V gene: TRBV5-1; clone size: -; D gene: TRBD1; J gene: TRBJ2-1; CDR3 protein: CASSLGQGVANEQFF; CDR3 DNA: TGCGCCAGCAGCTTAGGCCAGGGGGTAGCTAATGAGCAGTTCTTC
V gene: TRBV4-2; clone size: few; D gene: TRBD2; J gene: TRBJ2-1; CDR3 protein: CASSSGDLYNEQFF; CDR3 DNA: TGTGCCAGCAGCAGCGGGGACCTTTACAATGAGCAGTTCTTC
V gene: TRBV11-2; clone size: -; D gene: TRBD2; J gene: TRBJ2-6; CDR3 protein: CASSLVPSGAFSGANVLTF; CDR3 DNA: TGTGCCAGCAGCTTAGTCCCTAGCGGGGCCTTCTCTGGGGCCAACGTCCTGACTTTC
V gene: TRBV2; clone size: -; D gene: -; J gene: TRBJ1-3; CDR3 protein: CASKNQRGSGNTIYF; CDR3 DNA: TGTGCCAGCAAGAACCAACGCGGCTCTGGAAACACCATATATTTT
V gene: TRBV24-1; clone size: -; D gene: -; J gene: TRBJ2-3; CDR3 protein: CATSDDRTGTDTQYF; CDR3 DNA: TGTGCCACCAGTGACGACCGGACAGGCACAGATACGCAGTATTTT
V gene: TRBV5-5; clone size: -; D gene: -; J gene: TRBJ1-2; CDR3 protein: CASSPNRADGYTF; CDR3 DNA: TGTGCCAGCAGCCCCAACAGGGCCGATGGCTACACCTTC
V gene: TRBV19; clone size: -; D gene: TRBD1; J gene: TRBJ2-3; CDR3 protein: CASRTGTGNSDTQYF; CDR3 DNA: TGTGCCAGTAGAACCGGGACAGGGAATTCAGATACGCAGTATTTT
V gene: TRBV6-5; clone size: -; D gene: TRBD1; J gene: TRBJ1-2; CDR3 protein: CASSYTDRGYGYTF; CDR3 DNA: TGTGCCAGCAGTTACACGGACAGGGGGTATGGCTACACCTTC
V gene: TRBV24-1; clone size: -; D gene: TRBD1; J gene: TRBJ2-5; CDR3 protein: CATSASARQGLFGETQYF; CDR3 DNA: TGTGCCACCAGTGCATCGGCCAGACAGGGGCTTTTCGGGGAGACCCAGTACTTC
V gene: TRBV15; clone size: -; D gene: TRBD2; J gene: TRBJ2-2; CDR3 protein: CATSREGRGTGELFF; CDR3 DNA: TGTGCCACCAGCAGAGAGGGGAGGGGCACCGGGGAGCTGTTTTTT
V gene: TRBV6-2/TRBV6-3; clone size: few; D gene: TRBD1; J gene: TRBJ2-2; CDR3 protein: CASSGNLPGQGLVTGELFF; CDR3 DNA: TGTGCCAGCAGTGGAAACCTTCCGGGACAGGGGCTCGTCACCGGGGAGCTGTTTTTT
V gene: TRBV7-2; clone size: -; D gene: -; J gene: TRBJ2-6; CDR3 protein: CASSFSGSSGANVLTF; CDR3 DNA: TGTGCCAGCAGCTTCTCGGGGTCCTCTGGGGCCAACGTCCTGACTTTC
V gene: TRBV12-5; clone size: -; D gene: TRBD1; J gene: TRBJ1-1; CDR3 protein: CASGQKFGQGVNTEAFF; CDR3 DNA: TGTGCTAGTGGCCAGAAGTTTGGACAGGGGGTGAACACTGAAGCTTTCTTT
V gene: TRBV19; clone size: -; D gene: TRBD1; J gene: TRBJ1-1; CDR3 protein: CASRMGQLVNTEAFF; CDR3 DNA: TGTGCCAGTAGGATGGGACAGCTCGTAAACACTGAAGCTTTCTTT
V gene: TRBV7-2; clone size: -; D gene: -; J gene: TRBJ1-2; CDR3 protein: CASSPEGANYGYTF; CDR3 DNA: TGTGCCAGCAGCCCGGAGGGTGCTAACTATGGCTACACCTTC
V gene: TRBV6-5; clone size: -; D gene: TRBD1; J gene: TRBJ1-5; CDR3 protein: CASRDSINQPQHF; CDR3 DNA: TGTGCCAGCCGGGACAGCATCAATCAGCCCCAGCATTTT
V gene: TRBV7-8; clone size: -; D gene: -; J gene: TRBJ2-3; CDR3 protein: CASSFKGADTQYF; CDR3 DNA: TGTGCCAGCAGCTTCAAGGGGGCAGATACGCAGTATTTT
V gene: TRBV6-5; clone size: -; D gene: TRBD1; J gene: TRBJ1-2; CDR3 protein: CASSYLAGGNYGYTF; CDR3 DNA: TGTGCCAGCAGTTATTTGGCAGGGGGTAACTATGGCTACACCTTC
V gene: TRBV20-1; clone size: few; D gene: -; J gene: TRBJ2-7; CDR3 protein: CSARVHSEQYF; CDR3 DNA: TGCAGTGCTAGGGTTCATAGCGAGCAGTACTTC
V gene: TRBV6-5; clone size: -; D gene: TRBD1; J gene: TRBJ1-1; CDR3 protein: CASGTGGKEAFF; CDR3 DNA: TGTGCCAGCGGTACAGGGGGGAAAGAAGCTTTCTTT
V gene: TRBV7-2; clone size: -; D gene: -; J gene: TRBJ1-2; CDR3 protein: CASSPYQQGYTF; CDR3 DNA: TGTGCCAGCAGCCCCTATCAACAGGGCTACACCTTC
V gene: TRBV5-4; clone size: -; D gene: -; J gene: TRBJ1-2; CDR3 protein: CASSLSRLADYGYTF; CDR3 DNA: TGTGCCAGCAGCTTGAGTCGTTTGGCAGACTATGGCTACACCTTC
V gene: TRBV29-1; clone size: -; D gene: -; J gene: TRBJ2-3; CDR3 protein: CSVERIQPDTQYF; CDR3 DNA: TGCAGCGTTGAGAGGATCCAACCCGATACGCAGTATTTT
V gene: TRBV7-2; clone size: -; D gene: TRBD1; J gene: TRBJ1-1; CDR3 protein: CASSFIIDRDVTEAFF; CDR3 DNA: TGTGCCAGCAGCTTTATTATCGACAGGGATGTCACTGAAGCTTTCTTT
V gene: TRBV27; clone size: -; D gene: TRBD2; J gene: TRBJ2-3; CDR3 protein: CASSFPRAGAGDTQYF; CDR3 DNA: TGTGCCAGCAGTTTCCCCCGTGCGGGAGCGGGAGATACGCAGTATTTT
V gene: TRBV6-2/TRBV6-3; clone size: once; D gene: TRBD1; J gene: TRBJ2-7; CDR3 protein: CASSNPLGRGRAEQYF; CDR3 DNA: TGTGCCAGCAGTAATCCCCTCGGAAGGGGGCGCGCCGAGCAGTACTTC
V gene: TRBV4-2; clone size: -; D gene: -; J gene: TRBJ2-7; CDR3 protein: CASSRPGYEQYF; CDR3 DNA: TGTGCCAGCAGCCGTCCAGGCTACGAGCAGTACTTC
V gene: TRBV5-8; clone size: -; D gene: -; J gene: TRBJ1-1; CDR3 protein: CASSLGVGAANTEAFF; CDR3 DNA: TGTGCCAGCAGCTTGGGCGTGGGGGCAGCGAACACTGAAGCTTTCTTT
V gene: TRBV5-4; clone size: once; D gene: -; J gene: TRBJ2-7; CDR3 protein: CASSLRPGGLYEQYF; CDR3 DNA: TGTGCCAGCAGCTTACGGCCGGGGGGCTTATACGAGCAGTACTTC